This T cell receptor beta chain was observed in a study of cytomegalovirus exposure and HLA in healthy donors (dated by TCRdb to about 2017). Study-level background: An earlier analysis of roughly 500 of the donors reported 250 to 350 Gb of sequence data and approximately 110 million unique TCR beta sequences from 190 million or so T cells. An early release that covered roughly 600 HLA-typed donors contained approximately 300 gigabases of sequencing data and tens of millions of unique TCR sequences. Among the roughly 370 genotyped donors, approximately 82% belonged to the genetic ancestry cluster associated with self-reported Caucasian donors. The study aimed to test whether cataloging public T cell receptors could reveal signatures of past pathogen exposure. Using immunosequencing, the study profiled T cell repertoires from roughly 650 subjects and related those repertoires to cytomegalovirus serostatus. Besides the first cohort of some 670 subjects, a separate validation cohort made up of roughly 130 different subjects was used. To predict cytomegalovirus infection status, the study combined high-throughput TCR immunosequencing, statistical association of individual TCRs with disease status, and machine learning. To study patterns of TCR occurrence, a later analysis re-analyzed previously published TCR beta repertoires from 700 or so donors and added high-resolution HLA genotyping. Rather than using new phenotypic data, the later analysis identified candidate immune exposures from TCR beta sequences and from how often those sequences occurred across donors. In an earlier analysis of 500 to 650 of the donors, high-throughput TCR beta sequencing was used to judge whether each TCR beta V gene segment behaved as functional or pseudogenic. Alongside the repertoire data, information on donor age, sex, ethnicity and CMV serostatus was compiled. Genome-wide SNP genotypes for about 65% of the 666 donors were used in a later genetic analysis, which treated that subset as a discovery cohort. Every repertoire in the discovery cohort had been generated on one and the same sequencing platform. Both class I and class II loci were covered by HLA typing, at four-digit resolution. Typing coverage varied by locus: roughly 620-640 donors for A, B, C, DRB1 and DQB1; roughly 560 for DQA1; approximately 610 for DPA1; approximately 490 for DPB1. A few DR-DQ haplotypes were handled as single units for association and clustering because linkage in the cohort was strong. Across approximately 420 genotyped donors of the cohort, an average of roughly 230,000 unique TCR beta nucleotide sequences per donor were sequenced, and roughly 20% of those sequences were non-productive.

From the germline V gene (reference sequence), CDR1 is SGHKS and CDR2 is YYEKEE. V is shortened by 1 base, J by 0 bases, and the region joining them spans 7 bases. The cysteine opens and the phenylalanine closes a CDR3 of 14 amino acids. CDR3 DNA is the only sequence kept; it has 42 bases, read in frame from the first base. This clone has just a few counts. What this receptor recognizes is not known. Qualities for individual bases were not recorded, and no much larger clone is one base off. What the study reported, not specific to this receptor: In a later analysis, TCR association rates were found to vary across HLA loci, with the most associated TCRs seen for DRB1 alleles and the fewest for HLA-C alleles. A cluster of highly shared sequence variants was judged likely to represent a technical artifact of the sequencing pipeline. The study listed 150 to 200 TCR beta chains as associated with cytomegalovirus. The earlier analysis of approximately 590 of the donors excluded roughly 17 rarely observed V segments, including chromosome 9 orphons, because counts were too low. In a later analysis, HLA-associated TCR beta chains were found to be more clonally expanded and to have lower generation probabilities than equally common non-associated chains. It was suggested by the authors that the approach could potentially be generalized to other disease states and immunological phenotypes. A later analysis found that most CMV-associated TCR beta chains appeared HLA-restricted, with HLA associations seemingly driven largely by CMV exposure. Broadly in line with IMGT annotations, most TCR beta V segments showed up in productive rearrangements about 87% or about 30% of the time in an earlier analysis of roughly 590 of the donors. The only immune exposure information available for the cohort was CMV serostatus. Most TCR sequences were observed very rarely across donors, whereas some public TCRs were present in many individuals. In both the original and validation cohorts, the classifier was reported to diagnose cytomegalovirus status with high specificity and sensitivity. HLA typing was unavailable for some donors at each locus, so association tests used only the typed subset. Presence/absence analyses assumed roughly uniform sequencing depth across donors, an assumption that may not hold. In a later analysis, several top co-occurrence clusters were reported to appear linked to parvovirus B19, influenza, CMV and Epstein-Barr virus. Correlated functional status among segregating V segments might reflect linkage disequilibrium, but an unknown experimental factor could not be ruled out. A few of the identified cytomegalovirus-associated TCR beta chains were confirmed in vitro to be specific for cytomegalovirus antigens. In this cohort, only TCR beta chains were sequenced, and detectable features were limited by the absence of alpha or paired-chain data. The 87-base-pair reads could not distinguish some IMGT-functional V segments, including TRBV6-2 and TRBV6-3, so those segments were excluded. A later genetic analysis associated a missense DCLRE1C variant with V-gene and J-gene trimming of TCR beta chains, and an independent cohort replicated the association. A further reported finding was that TCR beta sequences accurately predicted the HLA-A and HLA-B alleles for most subjects in the first cohort. According to a later genetic analysis, donors in an Asian-associated ancestry cluster had fewer N-insertions in productive TCRs than the roughly 670-donor mean. When HLA alleles, especially DR and DQ, strongly co-occurred, TCR associations were difficult to assign to individual alleles. A later analysis associated 17,000 or so TCR beta sequences with specific HLA alleles at a false discovery rate of 0.05.

To prepare the library, the immunoSEQ multiplex PCR assay was applied. For the multiplex PCR, a mixture combining 60 forward primers for TCR Vbeta segments and 13 reverse primers for TCR Jbeta segments was used. The CDR3 region of rearranged TCR beta genes was amplified from genomic DNA with a multiplex PCR assay. The Illumina HiSeq System was used to sequence the amplified TCR beta libraries as 87-base-pair reads. The study's processing was this. A later analysis counted 75 million to 100 million unique TCR beta chains across the 666 repertoires, and 10 million to 11 million of these chains were shared by at least two donors. To remove PCR and sequencing errors, raw reads were error-corrected and collapsed into unique sequences using a nearest-neighbor algorithm that merged closely related sequences. CDR3 sequences were aligned to IMGT reference sequences to assign V, D and J gene segments. Each retained sequence needed at least a six-nucleotide match to both a V gene segment and a J gene segment. A rearrangement was called productive if the CDR3 had no stop codons and remained in frame with V and J, and every other rearrangement was called non-productive. Following IMGT convention, CDR3 was defined as the stretch from the second conserved V-encoded cysteine up to the conserved J-encoded phenylalanine. The earlier analysis of around 640 of the donors excluded sequences that lacked an unambiguous match to a single V gene segment. An earlier analysis of 587 of the donors classified V segments as functional when productive rearrangements were above 56.7% and as segregating when the standard deviation between donors was above 5%. A statistical classification framework was developed to diagnose cytomegalovirus status using the catalog of TCR beta chain sequences. In a later analysis, TCR nucleotide sequences were compared against IMGT/GENE-DB human TR gene sequences so that V and J genes could be assigned. Using the TCRdist pipeline, a later analysis assigned CDR3 sequences along with most-parsimonious VDJ recombination scenarios. A later analysis defined each TCR beta chain by its CDR3 amino acid sequence plus V-gene family, and excluded reads lacking a unique V-gene family. To address suspected cross-contamination and a sequencing artifact, a later analysis removed a few hundred highly shared, low-generation-probability nucleotide sequences. In a later analysis, a clonal expansion index for each public chain was calculated from normalized within-repertoire ranks of inferred template counts. In a later analysis, generation probabilities were computed with a VDJ recombination model fitted to out-of-frame rearrangements, and the resulting probabilities were checked against IGoR. In a later analysis, TCR-TCR, TCR-HLA and TCR-CMV co-occurrence was scored with hypergeometric tests, and a repertoire-size bias correction was applied to TCR pairs. False discovery rates were estimated in a later analysis by permuting HLA or CMV assignments 20 times. In a later analysis, co-occurring TCRs were grouped using DBSCAN, and TCRdist sequence similarity was added for clustering within HLA-allele-positive subsets. For co-occurrence clustering, repertoires with fewer than 30,000 or more than 120,000 public chains were excluded, along with about five repertoires with anomalous nucleotide sharing. The source is immuneACCESS, and TCRdb retained only in-frame sequences with V and J called. Part of the clones is not carried over; for the studies checked, unresolved V genes explain less than half of this, and the remainder is unexplained. V and J calls and clone size are copied from that table; D and trimming were computed from the DNA. The sample profile shows just under 250,000 clones; around 76% of them were found once. Clones ranked in the top ten supply 5% to 6% of the sample.

In total, approximately 700 healthy bone marrow donors made up the cohort. Cohort members were all nominally healthy when sampled, although unrecorded immune exposures were likely present. The donor tested CMV seropositive and was one of the 289 seropositive cohort members. A peripheral blood sample was provided by each donor, and peripheral blood mononuclear cells were used for TCR beta sequencing. The Qiagen DNeasy Blood Extraction Kit was used to extract genomic DNA from the blood cell samples. The sequence was collected from a woman aged 40-49 years in good health and CMV-seropositive. The V and J genes are TRBV5-5 and TRBJ1-1, and the D gene may be TRBD1, 6 bases matching. Sequencing was carried out using PBMCs. Read as DNA, the sequence is TGTGCCAGCAGCTTGACAGGGATGAACACTGAAGCTTTCTTT. The encoded protein is CASSLTGMNTEAFF.